This entry is about one T cell receptor (beta chain). The sequence runs out 3 residues before the end of the CDR3; the remainder is reconstructed from the germline J gene. The germline gives CDR1 SGHRS, CDR2 YFSETQ. This CDR3 has 15 amino acids. Trimming removed 8 bases from V and 6 bases from J; junction bases left unmatched: 11. The sample is drawn from a study of T cells in women clearing cervical HPV infection. Using immunoSEQ multiplex PCR, the repertoire was profiled, and TCRdb retains in-frame clones only, with some absent. Its table records fewer than 40,000 clones. The genes are TRBV5-1 and TRBJ2-3, with 11 bases aligning to TRBD2. Sequenced sample: blood buffy coat. The source is a woman aged 18-70 years with a cervical HPV16 infection that either progressed to CIN3+ or cleared (not recorded which). The covered CDR3 bases are TGCGCCAGTACCTTTAGCGGGGGGGCCCCCGATACG. Amino acid sequence: CASTFSGGAPDT. The complete CDR3 protein is CASTFSGGAPDTQYF.